This T cell receptor beta chain is drawn from a study of T-cell reconstitution after alpha-beta-depleted transplantation in children (dated by TCRdb to the mid-2010s). For the wider study: Using TCR repertoire profiling, the study followed T-cell immune reconstitution in a quantitative way in children after TCRalphabeta/CD19-depleted allogeneic hematopoietic cell transplantation.

The library relied on PCR. The sequencer listed for this sample is Illumina HiSeq 2500. To normalize quantification of the TCRbeta repertoire, the TCR libraries were built with molecular barcoding that relied on unique molecular identifiers. TCRdb reprocessing: public reads trimmed at Q25 with fastp, clones called with MiXCR, in-frame beta chains kept. Each entry is one CDR3 protein sequence, shown with its most common DNA and genes. Counted in this sample were about 230,000 distinct CDR3 sequences; 9.7% of them appeared once. The ten most abundant clones make up roughly 5.1% of the sample. Based on the germline V gene, the CDR1 and CDR2 sequences are SQVTM and ANQGSEA. The CDR3 runs 13 amino acids, cysteine and phenylalanine included. Only the CDR3 DNA is retained, 39 bases long and in frame from the first base. Compared with germline, V lacks 3 bases and J lacks 4 bases; bases without a gene match: 3.

This clonotype has ten or more counts. The antigen it recognizes is unknown. It has no much larger one-base neighbor in the sample; base qualities were not kept. In this chain, TRBV29-1 is recombined with TRBJ2-5, and 9 bases in between align with TRBD1. The receptor was derived from a human donor who donated a stem cell graft to a child with SCID. The source material was PBMCs from the stem cell graft donor, sampled from the stem cell graft. CDR3 region: CSVERQGVETQYF. The bases read TGCAGCGTTGAGCGACAGGGGGTAGAGACCCAGTACTTC.